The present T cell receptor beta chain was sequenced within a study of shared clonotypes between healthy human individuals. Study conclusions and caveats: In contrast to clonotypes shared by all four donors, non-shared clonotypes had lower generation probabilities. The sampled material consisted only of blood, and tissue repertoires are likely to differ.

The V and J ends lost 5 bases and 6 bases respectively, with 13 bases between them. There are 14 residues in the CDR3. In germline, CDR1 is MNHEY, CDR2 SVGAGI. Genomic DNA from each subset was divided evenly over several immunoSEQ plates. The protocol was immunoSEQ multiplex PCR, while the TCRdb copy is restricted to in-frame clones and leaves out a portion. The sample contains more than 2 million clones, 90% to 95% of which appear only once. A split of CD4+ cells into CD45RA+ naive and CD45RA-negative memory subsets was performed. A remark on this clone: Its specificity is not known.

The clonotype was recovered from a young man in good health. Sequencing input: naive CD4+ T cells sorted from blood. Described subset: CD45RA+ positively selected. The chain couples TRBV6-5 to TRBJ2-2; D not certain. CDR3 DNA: TGTGCCAGCAGTCCCTCCCCGGGTCCCGGGGAGCTGTTTTTT. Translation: CASSPSPGPGELFF.